The rows below give T cell receptor beta chains drawn from one sample of a study of control samples from healthy donors and cancer patients. TCRdb's copy holds only in-frame clones and misses some; the assay was immunoSEQ multiplex PCR. This repertoire shows more than 85,000 clones, 80% to 90% found once; its top ten account for 15% to 20%. The sequenced material came from blood. The receptor set was obtained from a woman between 50 and 59 years old in good health. Each CDR3 is given without its conserved first and last residue. The size entry is marked missing in some rows and otherwise reads once, few, many or a size class.

size,V,CDR3
.,TRBV5-1,ASSLARENEQF
once,TRBV7-3,ASSLYNTDTQY
.,TRBV5-1,ASSLSTGGYTEAF
.,TRBV7-3,ASSRTRQGDTQY
.,TRBV14,ASSSGQGGEKLF
.,TRBV2,AGQNQGARTGELF
.,TRBV12-3/TRBV12-4,ASSLREDTEAF
.,TRBV6-2/TRBV6-3,ASSYSGSKRDIQETQY
once,TRBV7-3,ASSTQTGHTDTQY
.,TRBV9,ASSPRTGTDTQY
.,TRBV5-1,ASSPGAGGVTEAF
.,TRBV6-5,ASIKETQY
.,TRBV27,ASSLTSGITGELF
.,TRBV9,ASSVGPNTGELF
.,TRBV29-1,SVEPSGRETQY
.,TRBV10-2,ASRTSGLGEQF
.,TRBV10-2,ASSQYGQILNTEAF
once,TRBV12-3/TRBV12-4,ASSLEMLYGYT
.,TRBV6-4,ASSVGPGANTGELF
.,TRBV30,AWSPGLAGGNEQF
once,TRBV6-5,ASSITGLDTQY
.,TRBV11-2,ASSQRAGGNLGNTIY
.,TRBV7-2,ASSFGPIGSSTDTQY
.,TRBV27,ASQQMLSNTGELF
.,TRBV27,ASTSDNKPTEAF
.,TRBV14,ASSQEQWRYNTEAF
.,TRBV20-1,SASQGFTGELF
once,TRBV3-1/TRBV3-2,ASSRTQEGYSPLH
.,TRBV12-3/TRBV12-4,ASSVNGETQY
.,TRBV29-1,SVEGTQTNYGYT
once,TRBV15,ATSTGLAGGGRDTQY
.,TRBV18,ASSPRVVGSSYEQY
.,TRBV2,ASNRLSGANVLT
.,TRBV5-1,ASSLAPTGVYNEQF
once,TRBV10-3,AISEGSTDTQY
.,TRBV5-6,ASRPSSGNTIY
.,TRBV6-2/TRBV6-3,ASSYRSTAEGNQPQH
.,TRBV7-2,ASSNGLSGNTIY
.,TRBV9,ASSAGGSTEAF
few,TRBV12-3/TRBV12-4,ASSLRVGQPQH
.,TRBV30,AWNTGTYYGYT
.,TRBV30,AWSVRSETQY